These 22 T cell receptor beta chains share one sample of origin, sequenced in a study of blood T cell repertoires in COVID-19. Some clones are missing from TCRdb's copy, which holds only in-frame ones; the method was immunoSEQ multiplex PCR. The repertoire holds 280,000 or so clones, with less than 85% as singletons. What was sequenced was PBMCs or T cells enriched from blood (not recorded which). All receptors come from a woman in her forties or fifties who had recovered from COVID-19.

The chain carries TRBV13 and TRBJ2-1; tentatively, D is TRBD2 (6 bases). This CDR3 is built from 16 residues. Germline V lookup: CDR1 PRHDT, CDR2 FYEKMQ (reference sequence). Trimming removed 2 bases from V and 1 base from J, with 12 bases in between. CDR3 loop: CASSLLYGGSYNEQFF. CDR3 sequence (DNA): TGTGCCAGCAGCTTATTATACGGGGGTTCCTACAATGAGCAGTTCTTC.

The rearrangement uses TRBV21-1 and TRBJ1-1; the table's D call of TRBD1 was not tested on the DNA. TRBV21-1 is described as a pseudogene. The CDR3 loop spans 17 amino acids. CDR3: CASKGPRAQGMNTEAFF. The CDR3 coding sequence is TGTGCCAGCAAAGGACCCCGGGCACAGGGGATGAACACTGAAGCTTTCTTT.

The V and J genes are TRBV5-4 and TRBJ1-2; 8 bases match TRBD1. V trimming: 2 bases; J trimming: 6 bases; junction bases outside the gene matches: 9. Germline V lookup: CDR1 SGHNT, CDR2 YYREEE (reference sequence). CDR3 length equals 15 residues. The chain's CDR3 is CASSFTSQGADGYTF. In nucleotides, the CDR3 is TGTGCCAGCAGCTTTACATCTCAGGGGGCGGATGGCTACACCTTC.

CDR3 in amino acids: CAWYHPGQGYSPLHF. The CDR3 DNA reads as TGTGCCTGGTACCACCCGGGACAGGGGTATTCACCCCTCCACTTT. This rearrangement joins TRBV30 to TRBJ1-6; 10 bases fit TRBD1. CDR1 GTSNPN and CDR2 SVGIG come from the germline V gene (reference sequence). J gave up 8 bases and V 5 bases, and 9 bases lay outside the gene matches. The CDR3 extends over 15 amino acids.

This clone has more than one count but fewer than ten. The chain links TRBV4-1 to TRBJ2-5; 7 nucleotides match TRBD2. The CDR3 has 14 amino acids. Germline V CDR1 and CDR2: MGHRA, YSYEKL. Trimming cost V 4 bases and J 5 bases; bases outside gene matches: 7. CDR3 region: CASSPGLVRETQYF. The DNA for the CDR3 is TGCGCCAGCAGCCCAGGACTAGTTAGGGAGACCCAGTACTTC.

This clone was seen only once. The rearrangement joins TRBV13 to TRBJ2-2; TRBD1 matches 10 bases. CDR3 length: 16 amino acids. With V trimmed by 5 bases and J by 2 bases, 5 bases remained unmatched. The germline V gene encodes CDR1 PRHDT and CDR2 FYEKMQ (reference sequence). The CDR3 here is CASSNRDRGNTGELFF. The CDR3 DNA follows: TGTGCCAGCAGCAACCGGGACAGGGGAAACACCGGGGAGCTGTTTTTT. Using reference TRBV13 and TRBJ2-2 for the parts outside the CDR3, the full variable domain is AAGVIQSPRHLIKEKRETATLKCYPIPRHDTVYWYQQGPGQDPQFLISFYEKMQSDKGSIPDRFSAQQFSDYHSELNMSSLELGDSALYFCASSNRDRGNTGELFFGEGSRLTVL.

The chain recombines TRBV12-3 or TRBV12-4 with TRBJ1-6; tentatively, D is TRBD1 (5 bases). This CDR3 spans 13 amino acids. The V end lost 5 bases, the J end lost 9 bases, and 11 bases lay between the germline ends. CDR3: CASSAGASSPLHF. DNA for the CDR3: TGTGCCAGCAGTGCTGGGGCCAGTTCACCCCTCCACTTT.

V usage is TRBV7-2 and J usage is TRBJ2-2; 7 bases match TRBD2. This CDR3 spans 14 amino acids. Looked up from germline, CDR1 is SGHTA and CDR2 is FQGNSA. V shed 4 bases, J shed 4 bases, and the junction held 3 bases outside the gene matches. CDR3 in amino acids: CASSSGGATGELFF. In DNA, the CDR3 is TGTGCCAGCAGCTCGGGGGGAGCCACCGGGGAGCTGTTTTTT. Full variable domain (rest looked up from reference TRBV7-2 and TRBJ2-2): GAGVSQSPSNKVTEKGKDVELRCDPISGHTALYWYRQSLGQGLEFLIYFQGNSAPDKSGLPSDRFSAERTGGSVSTLTIQRTQQEDSAVYLCASSSGGATGELFFGEGSRLTVL.

The V call is TRBV28, the J call TRBJ1-3; 8 bases agree with TRBD1. Germline V gene data show CDR1 as MDHEN and CDR2 as SYDVKM. The CDR3 is 14 residues long. The V gene end was trimmed by 7 bases and the J gene end by 0 bases; junction bases not matched to a gene: 2. CDR3 region: CASTTGGSGNTIYF. CDR3 nucleotide sequence: TGTGCCAGCACCACAGGGGGCTCTGGAAACACCATATATTTT.

The chain carries TRBV28 and TRBJ1-2; no firm D call. The germline CDR1 and CDR2 sequences are MDHEN and SYDVKM. The CDR3 extends over 15 amino acids. Trimming took off 3 bases at V and 5 bases at J, with 16 bases between the two ends. The CDR3 nucleotides are TGTGCCAGCAGTTTGGTCCAAGGAGAGATTTATGGCTACACCTTC. Its protein is CASSLVQGEIYGYTF.

This clone was counted a few times. V gene TRBV2 combines with J gene TRBJ2-7, with D maybe TRBD2 (6 bases). V gave up 8 bases and J gave up 4 bases, with 12 bases separating them. CDR3 length equals 12 residues. Germline V gene lookup returns CDR1 SNHLY and CDR2 FYNNEI. The CDR3 reads CASGTQLYEQYF. As DNA, the CDR3 is TGTGCCAGCGGGACTCAACTTTACGAGCAGTACTTC.

The chain has TRBV30 and TRBJ1-1; TRBD1 is a possible D gene (6 bases). V was clipped by 1 base and J by 4 bases, with 16 bases between them. The germline CDR1 and CDR2 sequences are GTSNPN and SVGIG (reference sequence). The CDR3 consists of 15 residues. The CDR3 nucleotides are TGTGCCTGGAGTGCGGGACAAACGTGGGGCACTGAAGCTTTCTTT. This codes for CAWSAGQTWGTEAFF.

V usage is TRBV9 and J usage is TRBJ2-3; 13 bases fit TRBD2. J lost 2 bases, V lost 3 bases, and 9 bases had no gene match. CDR3 length: 18 residues. The V gene's germline CDR1 is SGDLS and CDR2 YYNGEE. CDR3: CASSGGWTSGSPTDTQYF. The CDR3 coding sequence is TGTGCCAGCAGCGGGGGGTGGACTAGCGGGAGTCCCACAGATACGCAGTATTTT.

This chain joins TRBV5-1 and TRBJ1-1, with TRBD1 matching 7 bases. This CDR3 spans 15 amino acids. The J segment lost 4 bases and the V segment lost 1 base, leaving 7 bases of the junction unmatched. Germline loops: CDR1 SGHRS, CDR2 YFSETQ. The CDR3 sequence: CASSLRWTGGTEAFF. DNA of the CDR3: TGCGCCAGCAGCTTGAGGTGGACAGGTGGCACTGAAGCTTTCTTT. Complete variable domain (other parts from reference TRBV5-1 and TRBJ1-1): KAGVTQTPRYLIKTRGQQVTLSCSPISGHRSVSWYQQTPGQGLQFLFEYFSETQRNKGNFPGRFSGRQFSNSRSEMNVSTLELGDSALYLCASSLRWTGGTEAFFGQGTRLTVV.

V usage is TRBV28 and J usage is TRBJ1-1; D is possibly TRBD1 (5 bases). The V gene's germline CDR1 is MDHEN and CDR2 SYDVKM. This CDR3 contains 14 residues. Deletions cut 6 bases from V and 1 base from J, with 12 bases between. Written as DNA, the CDR3 is TGTGCCAGCAGCTACAGGTTCTGGAACACTGAAGCTTTCTTT. This encodes CASSYRFWNTEAFF.

In DNA, the CDR3 is TGTGCCAGCAGCTTGGGGTCAGGCCCTAATGAAAAACTGTTTTTT. It is translated as CASSLGSGPNEKLFF. The chain recombines TRBV5-6 with TRBJ1-4; D remains ambiguous. The CDR3 runs 15 residues. Deletions cut 0 bases from V and 3 bases from J, with 9 bases between. CDR1 is SGHDT and CDR2 is YYEEEE in the germline V gene.

The rearrangement links TRBV5-1 to TRBJ2-3, with D maybe TRBD2 (7 bases). Trimming removed 3 bases from V and 1 base from J, with 18 bases in between. Germline values: CDR1 SGHRS, CDR2 YFSETQ. The CDR3 has 17 amino acids. In DNA form, the CDR3 reads TGCGCCAGCAGCTGGGGGGGGGCCCAGCGACGCACAGATACGCAGTATTTT. Residues: CASSWGGAQRRTDTQYF.

On this clone itself: Other DNA sequences within the sample encode an identical CDR3. The J gene is TRBJ1-1, the V gene TRBV30; the D gene is possibly TRBD1 (5 bases). Germline V gives CDR1 GTSNPN, CDR2 SVGIG (reference sequence). CDR3 length: 13 amino acids. Trimming removed 3 bases at V and 1 base at J, with 9 bases between. The CDR3 region is CAWRETGNTEAFF. DNA for the CDR3: TGTGCCTGGAGGGAAACAGGGAACACTGAAGCTTTCTTT.

CDR3 sequence: CASSLTLLRRTYEQYF. The CDR3 DNA follows: TGTGCCAGCAGCTTAACTCTTCTTCGCCGTACCTACGAGCAGTACTTC. This sequence joins TRBV7-2 and TRBJ2-7, with D hard to call. The V gene lost 2 bases and the J gene lost 2 bases, with 16 bases spanning the gap. This CDR3 has 16 amino acids. Germline CDR1 is SGHTA and CDR2 is FQGNSA.

This clone has just one count. The chain couples TRBV7-2 to TRBJ2-7, with TRBD1 matching 8 bases. There are 15 residues in the CDR3. With 5 bases clipped from V and 4 bases from J, the junction kept 10 bases outside the gene matches. CDR1 is SGHTA, CDR2 FQGNSA, per germline. CDR3 nucleotide sequence: TGTGCCAGCAGCGCAGACAGGGGAAGAAGGTACGAGCAGTACTTC. It yields the protein CASSADRGRRYEQYF.

As DNA, the CDR3 is TGTGCCAGCAGTGAGCCCGCGGGGGTCACTGAAGCTTTCTTT. Translation gives CASSEPAGVTEAFF. The chain carries TRBV6-2 or TRBV6-3 and TRBJ1-1; tentatively, D is TRBD1 (5 bases). Looked up from germline, CDR1 is MNHEY and CDR2 is SVGEGT. V lost 5 bases, J lost 4 bases, and 14 bases lay in between. This CDR3 region has 14 residues.

The chain uses TRBV4-1 and TRBJ2-7; D ambiguous. V was shortened by 1 base and J by 4 bases, with 8 bases between the two germline ends. This CDR3 comprises 13 residues. Germline V gene lookup returns CDR1 MGHRA and CDR2 YSYEKL. CDR3 nucleotides: TGCGCCAGCAGCCAAGTCGGCGGATACGAGCAGTACTTC. Translation: CASSQVGGYEQYF.